This T cell receptor (beta chain) was sequenced during a study of OX40 agonist ivuxolimab in advanced cancers. Study-wide background: The dose of intravenous ivuxolimab that patients received every 2 weeks ranged from 0.01 to 10 mg/kg.

Study-level results: The CD4+ and CD8+ T cells in the blood had expanded clonally by week 6 at 0.1 to 3.0 mg/kg.

Worth noting for this clone: Antigen: not known.

Profiled with immunoSEQ multiplex PCR; TCRdb holds only in-frame clones, not every one. In the table there are 50,000 to 65,000 clones, approximately 80% of which are singletons. The CDR3 is made up of 15 amino acids. Losses at the gene ends were 3 bases for V and 5 bases for J; bases not matched to a gene: 7. Germline V CDR1 and CDR2: SGHDT, YYEEEE. This receptor was taken from an adult with an advanced solid tumor such as melanoma, head and neck, liver or kidney cancer. The chain recombines TRBV5-6 with TRBJ2-4; 8 nucleotides align to TRBD1. The sample consisted of CD4+ or CD8+ T cells sorted from blood, taken in a trial of the OX40 agonist ivuxolimab. CDR3 DNA sequence: TGTGCCAGCAGCTCACTTCAGGGGGCACAAAACATTCAGTACTTC. This sequence encodes CASSSLQGAQNIQYF.